One sample yielded the 28 T cell receptor beta chains listed below, sequenced in a study of blood T cell repertoires in COVID-19. Generated by immunoSEQ multiplex PCR, the TCRdb table keeps only in-frame clones and is missing some. The sample holds approximately 530,000 clones, 70% to 90% seen once. Sequenced sample: peripheral blood. These receptors originate from a woman aged 50 to 60 with COVID-19, enrolled during active disease.

This clone appeared once. The genes are TRBV27 and TRBJ2-3, with D perhaps TRBD1 (6 bases). The CDR3 runs 13 residues. V lost 3 bases and J 6 bases, leaving 10 bases between the germline ends. From germline, CDR1 is MNHEY and CDR2 SMNVEV (reference sequence). CDR3 DNA: TGTGCCAGCAGTTTTACAGGGAAGGATACGCAGTATTTT. Protein: CASSFTGKDTQYF.

The V gene is TRBV4-1, the J gene TRBJ1-5; 7 bases are shared with TRBD1. In germline, CDR1 is MGHRA, CDR2 YSYEKL. Unmatched junction bases numbered 10, after V lost 4 bases and J lost 7 bases. This CDR3 region has 15 residues. In DNA form, the CDR3 reads TGCGCCAGCAGCCCCTTACAGGGGAACGACCAGCCCCAGCATTTT. Translated, it gives CASSPLQGNDQPQHF.

The rearrangement joins TRBV3-1 (or the pseudogene TRBV3-2) to TRBJ1-2; no definite D call. Germline V gene data show CDR1 as LGHDT and CDR2 as YNNKEL (reference sequence). The CDR3 is 13 amino acids. Trimming removed 4 bases at V and 0 bases at J, with 6 bases between. The CDR3 is CASSRASNYGYTF. The CDR3 DNA is TGTGCCAGCAGCCGAGCCTCTAACTATGGCTACACCTTC.

The V gene is TRBV4-1, the J gene TRBJ2-3; D is uncertain. V lost 3 bases, J lost 0 bases, and 13 bases lay in between. The CDR3 sequence is 16 residues long. Per germline, CDR1 MGHRA and CDR2 YSYEKL. CDR3 DNA sequence: TGCGCCAGCAGCCAGCGACTCATTCCTAGCACAGATACGCAGTATTTT. Protein product: CASSQRLIPSTDTQYF.

J is TRBJ1-1 and V is TRBV29-1, with a possible D match to TRBD1 (5 bases). V gave up 5 bases and J gave up 0 bases, with 10 bases separating them. The CDR3 contains 13 residues. Per the germline V gene, CDR1 is SQVTM and CDR2 is ANQGSEA. CDR3 nucleotides: TGCAGCGTTACGAACAGGATGAACACTGAAGCTTTCTTT. Translating it yields CSVTNRMNTEAFF.

CDR3 loop: CASGQGKDGYTF. The CDR3 nucleotides are TGTGCCAGCGGACAGGGGAAGGACGGCTACACCTTC. The genes are TRBV2 and TRBJ1-2, with 9 bases identical to TRBD1. The germline V gene encodes CDR1 SNHLY and CDR2 FYNNEI. Trimming at V came to 8 bases and at J to 8 bases, leaving 6 bases not matched to a gene. The CDR3 covers 12 residues.

This chain connects TRBV5-1 to TRBJ2-1, with a possible D match to TRBD1 (5 bases). The CDR3 totals 15 residues. V shed 0 bases and J shed 8 bases, with 15 bases lying between them. The V gene's germline CDR1 is SGHRS and CDR2 YFSETQ. CDR3 coding DNA: TGCGCCAGCAGCTTGGAGGGGCCCCCGACTGATGAGCAGTTCTTC. Protein: CASSLEGPPTDEQFF.

The chain uses TRBV5-1 and TRBJ1-2, with D maybe TRBD1 (5 bases). Germline lookup yields CDR1 SGHRS and CDR2 YFSETQ. V lost 3 bases and J 3 bases, leaving 6 bases between the germline ends. The CDR3 extends over 12 amino acids. This CDR3 reads CASSWGDYGYTF. DNA of the CDR3: TGCGCCAGCAGCTGGGGGGACTATGGCTACACCTTC.

V is TRBV6-5 and J is TRBJ1-2; 10 positions match TRBD1. The V segment lost 6 bases and the J segment 6 bases; nucleotides outside the gene matches: 10. The CDR3 is 15 residues long. In germline, CDR1 is MNHEY, CDR2 SVGAGI. CDR3 sequence reads: CASRTPGTGDNGYTF. The CDR3 DNA is TGTGCCAGCAGAACACCAGGGACAGGGGATAATGGCTACACCTTC.

This chain uses TRBV5-1 with TRBJ2-2; D might be TRBD2 (6 bases). Trimming took 2 bases from V and 6 from J, leaving 11 bases between them. Germline CDR1 reads SGHRS; CDR2 reads YFSETQ. The CDR3 has 14 residues. The CDR3 DNA reads TGCGCCAGCAGCTTCGCCGGGGAGGCCGGGGAGCTGTTTTTT. It specifies CASSFAGEAGELFF.

The chain uses TRBV6-2 or TRBV6-3 and TRBJ1-1; D ambiguous. CDR3 length: 13 residues. V was cut by 6 bases and J by 0 bases, with 8 bases left in between. Per germline, CDR1 MNHEY and CDR2 SVGEGT. CDR3 amino acids: CASSPQVNTEAFF. For the CDR3, the DNA is TGTGCCAGCAGCCCGCAGGTGAACACTGAAGCTTTCTTT.

The sample holds one count of this clone. This sequence joins TRBV27 and TRBJ1-1; 9 nucleotides line up with TRBD1. The CDR3 is made up of 12 amino acids. With 4 bases clipped from V and 10 bases from J, the junction kept 4 bases outside the gene matches. Per the germline V gene, CDR1 is MNHEY and CDR2 is SMNVEV (reference sequence). CDR3 coding DNA: TGTGCCAGCAGTTCTTACAGGGGGCGAGCTTTCTTT. It translates to CASSSYRGRAFF.

The gene calls are TRBV19 and TRBJ1-2, with TRBD1 matching 7 bases. J lost 8 bases, V lost 11 bases, and 8 bases had no gene match. CDR3 size: 11 residues. Germline V gene sequence: CDR1 LNHDA, CDR2 SQIVND (reference sequence). CDR3 loop: CAPRGKEGYTF. The CDR3 DNA reads as TGTGCCCCCAGGGGGAAAGAGGGCTACACCTTC.

This clone appeared a single time. V gene TRBV9 combines with J gene TRBJ1-3, with 7 bases that match TRBD1. CDR1 SGDLS and CDR2 YYNGEE come from the germline V gene. Losses at the gene ends were 0 bases for V and 8 bases for J; bases not matched to a gene: 11. The CDR3 length is 16 residues. The CDR3 bases are TGTGCCAGCAGCGTAGCTCCGACGACAGGGCAGTACACCATATATTTT. Protein product: CASSVAPTTGQYTIYF.

The rearrangement links TRBV19 to TRBJ2-3; D is unresolved. In germline, CDR1 is LNHDA, CDR2 SQIVND (reference sequence). Trimming removed 1 base at V and 2 bases at J, with 10 bases between. The CDR3 is 15 residues long. CDR3 protein: CASSIGPGPTDTQYF. CDR3 in DNA: TGTGCCAGTAGTATAGGTCCTGGGCCCACAGATACGCAGTATTTT.

This rearrangement joins TRBV28 to TRBJ2-7; maybe TRBD2 (6 bases). The CDR3 is 13 residues long. Germline loops: CDR1 MDHEN, CDR2 SYDVKM. V lost 7 bases and J lost 7, with 17 bases in between. The CDR3 DNA is TGTGCCAGCACTGCCACGTGGGCGGGGGAGCAGTACTTC. Its protein product is CASTATWAGEQYF.

The chain has TRBV5-1 and TRBJ2-3; 7 bases fit TRBD2. The CDR3 totals 18 residues. V was pared by 3 bases and J by 1 base, with 14 bases of the junction left unmatched. Germline-derived CDR1 and CDR2 are SGHRS and YFSETQ. CDR3 DNA: TGCGCCAGCAGCTCTATACCCGGGGGGATAGCTGGCACAGATACGCAGTATTTT. Translating gives CASSSIPGGIAGTDTQYF.

A single count supports this clone. The chain couples TRBV24-1 to TRBJ2-1; 11 bases align to TRBD1. The V segment lost 4 bases and the J segment 6 bases; nucleotides outside the gene matches: 7. Germline CDR1 is KGHDR and CDR2 is SFDVKD. There are 16 residues in the CDR3. CDR3 region: CATSESGTGGINEQFF. The CDR3 DNA follows: TGTGCCACCAGTGAGTCCGGGACAGGGGGGATCAATGAGCAGTTCTTC.

The rearrangement links TRBV7-9 to TRBJ1-6; the D gene is possibly TRBD1 (6 bases). This CDR3 region has 17 residues. The germline V and J ends were trimmed by 7 bases and 7 bases, with 23 bases remaining between them. Germline CDR1 SEHNR, CDR2 FQNEAQ (reference sequence). CDR3 DNA sequence: TGTGCCAGCAACCAAGGGGGACCCCTAGGGGCAAATTCACCCCTCCACTTT. Translation gives CASNQGGPLGANSPLHF.

The chain combines TRBV11-2 with TRBJ1-6, with unresolved D. Germline V gene lookup returns CDR1 SGHAT and CDR2 FQNNGV. The V end was cut by 2 bases, the J end by 10 bases, with 15 bases between. The CDR3 totals 15 residues. The CDR3 bases are TGTGCCAGCAGCTTATACTCCGGACTCTACTCACCCCTCCACTTT. Translating it yields CASSLYSGLYSPLHF. Based on the CDR3 plus reference TRBV11-2 and TRBJ1-6, the full variable domain is EAGVAQSPRYKIIEKRQSVAFWCNPISGHATLYWYQQILGQGPKLLIQFQNNGVVDDSQLPKDRFSAERLKGVDSTLKIQPAKLEDSAVYLCASSLYSGLYSPLHFGNGTRLTVT.

This sequence joins TRBV9 and TRBJ2-3, with a tentative D call TRBD2 (6 bases). With 0 bases removed from V and 1 base from J, the gap between germline ends came to 12 bases. The CDR3 sequence is 16 residues long. Germline V gene sequence: CDR1 SGDLS, CDR2 YYNGEE. The CDR3 DNA reads as TGTGCCAGCAGCGTAGATGCCGGGGAGGGCACAGATACGCAGTATTTT. Protein: CASSVDAGEGTDTQYF.

The chain carries TRBV30 and TRBJ1-6; D uncertain. V gave up 8 bases and J gave up 0 bases, with 14 bases separating them. CDR3 size: 15 residues. Germline-derived CDR1 and CDR2 are GTSNPN and SVGIG (reference sequence). In DNA, the CDR3 is TGTGCCGGCCACCGAGGGAGCTCCTATAATTCACCCCTCCACTTT. Translated, it gives CAGHRGSSYNSPLHF. Looking up the rest from reference TRBV30 and TRBJ1-6 gives the full variable domain: SQTIHQWPATLVQPVGSPLSLECTVEGTSNPNLYWYRQAAGRGLQLLFYSVGIGQISSEVPQNLSASRPQDRQFILSSKKLLLSDSGFYLCAGHRGSSYNSPLHFGNGTRLTVT.

Concerning this clone itself: The sample carries other DNA sequences with the same CDR3. This chain connects TRBV5-1 to TRBJ1-1; D is ambiguous. The CDR3 runs 12 residues. Germline lookup yields CDR1 SGHRS and CDR2 YFSETQ. V lost 7 bases and J 1 base, leaving 8 bases between the germline ends. CDR3 protein: CASSRGNTEAFF. The CDR3 DNA reads TGCGCCAGCTCTCGGGGGAACACTGAAGCTTTCTTT.

The chain uses TRBV9 and TRBJ1-2; D call uncertain. CDR3 length equals 14 residues. V was cut by 2 bases and J by 1 base, with 9 bases left in between. Germline loops: CDR1 SGDLS, CDR2 YYNGEE. CDR3 bases: TGTGCCAGCAGCGTTGGGCAGAATAACTATGGCTACACCTTC. Amino acid sequence: CASSVGQNNYGYTF. Filled out from reference TRBV9 and TRBJ1-2, the complete variable domain reads DSGVTQTPKHLITATGQRVTLRCSPRSGDLSVYWYQQSLDQGLQFLIQYYNGEERAKGNILERFSAQQFPDLHSELNLSSLELGDSALYFCASSVGQNNYGYTFGSGTRLTVV.

The chain uses TRBV30 and TRBJ2-5; D is uncertain. Germline CDR1 is GTSNPN and CDR2 is SVGIG (reference sequence). Between the trimmed V and J ends, which lost 2 bases and 5 bases, there was a span of 12 bases. This CDR3 region has 13 residues. CDR3 in DNA: TGTGCCTGGAGTCGGCTAGAACCGGAGACCCAGTACTTC. Protein sequence: CAWSRLEPETQYF. Full variable domain (outside the CDR3, taken from reference TRBV30 and TRBJ2-5): SQTIHQWPATLVQPVGSPLSLECTVEGTSNPNLYWYRQAAGRGLQLLFYSVGIGQISSEVPQNLSASRPQDRQFILSSKKLLLSDSGFYLCAWSRLEPETQYFGPGTRLLVL.

This clone showed up just once. The V gene is TRBV13, the J gene TRBJ2-3, with 13 bases matching TRBD2. Germline CDR1 PRHDT, CDR2 FYEKMQ (reference sequence). V lost 5 bases, J lost 6 bases, and 8 bases stayed unmatched. The CDR3 sequence is 16 residues long. CDR3 nucleotide sequence: TGTGCCAGCAGCCCAAGGACTAGCGGGGGTTTGGATACGCAGTATTTT. Translating it yields CASSPRTSGGLDTQYF.

The chain has TRBV10-1 and TRBJ2-7, with D possibly being TRBD2 (5 bases). The V gene's germline CDR1 is WNHNN and CDR2 SYGVQD (reference sequence). CDR3 length: 13 residues. Trimming took off 4 bases at V and 2 bases at J, with 9 bases between the two ends. CDR3 in DNA: TGCGCCAGCAGTGCCGGGGAACCCTACGAGCAGTACTTC. It codes for CASSAGEPYEQYF.

The chain joins TRBV24-1 to TRBJ2-5; 8 nucleotides align to TRBD1. CDR1 is KGHDR, CDR2 SFDVKD, per germline. The V gene end was trimmed by 4 bases and the J gene end by 1 base; junction bases not matched to a gene: 7. The CDR3 runs to 16 residues. The chain's CDR3 is CATSDLGQGGQETQYF. The CDR3 coding sequence is TGTGCCACCAGTGACCTAGGACAGGGTGGCCAAGAGACCCAGTACTTC.